Following are 5 T cell receptor beta chains from one sample sequenced in a study of blood T cell repertoires in COVID-19. Generated by immunoSEQ multiplex PCR, the TCRdb table keeps only in-frame clones and is missing some. The repertoire holds hundreds of thousands of clones, with 75% to 90% as singletons. What was sequenced was PBMCs or T cells enriched from blood (not recorded which). The receptors originated from a woman in her thirties or forties who had recovered from COVID-19.

The chain couples TRBV7-9 to TRBJ2-1; 16 bases match TRBD2. This CDR3 is built from 17 residues. V was pared by 5 bases and J by 2 bases, with 3 bases of the junction left unmatched. In germline, CDR1 is SEHNR, CDR2 FQNEAQ (reference sequence). This chain's CDR3 is CASSPGTSGRAYNEQFF. The CDR3 DNA reads TGTGCCAGCAGCCCTGGGACTAGCGGGAGGGCCTACAATGAGCAGTTCTTC.

V and J are TRBV28 and TRBJ1-5, with D unresolved. The germline V and J ends were trimmed by 10 bases and 0 bases, with 16 bases remaining between them. Germline values: CDR1 MDHEN, CDR2 SYDVKM. The CDR3 spans 15 residues. The CDR3 here is CATSGILFSNQPQHF. The CDR3 DNA is TGTGCCACATCCGGGATACTTTTTAGCAATCAGCCCCAGCATTTT.

The chain employs TRBV4-1 and TRBJ2-7, with D maybe TRBD2 (6 bases). Per germline, CDR1 MGHRA and CDR2 YSYEKL. V was shortened by 3 bases and J by 2 bases, with 8 bases between the two germline ends. The CDR3 has 13 amino acids. This CDR3 is CASSHGGTYEQYF. CDR3 DNA sequence: TGCGCCAGCAGCCACGGGGGTACCTACGAGCAGTACTTC.

This chain uses TRBV4-1 with TRBJ2-1, with D possibly TRBD1 on 6 matching bases. The V end was cut by 2 bases, the J end by 1 base, with 9 bases between. Germline V CDR1 and CDR2: MGHRA, YSYEKL. There are 15 residues in the CDR3. CDR3 coding DNA: TGCGCCAGCAGCCAATTGCAGGGGTCCTACAATGAGCAGTTCTTC. Translated, it gives CASSQLQGSYNEQFF.

V gene TRBV15 combines with J gene TRBJ2-4, with D maybe TRBD1 (5 bases). Germline V gene data show CDR1 as LNHNV and CDR2 as YYDKDF (reference sequence). V lost 4 bases, J lost 0 bases, and 19 bases lay in between. This CDR3 has 18 residues. CDR3 in amino acids: CATSTQGRNILAKNIQYF. CDR3 bases: TGTGCCACCAGCACCCAGGGTCGAAACATTCTAGCCAAAAACATTCAGTACTTC. The full variable domain, rest sourced from reference TRBV15 and TRBJ2-4, is DAMVIQNPRYQVTQFGKPVTLSCSQTLNHNVMYWYQQKSSQAPKLLFHYYDKDFNNEADTPDNFQSRRPNTSFCFLDIRSPGLGDTAMYLCATSTQGRNILAKNIQYFGAGTRLSVL.